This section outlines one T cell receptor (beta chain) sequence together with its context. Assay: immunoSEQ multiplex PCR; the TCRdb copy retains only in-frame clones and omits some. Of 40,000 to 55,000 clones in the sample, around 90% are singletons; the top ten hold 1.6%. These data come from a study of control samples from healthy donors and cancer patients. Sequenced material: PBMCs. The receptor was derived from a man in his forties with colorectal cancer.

CDR3 nucleotides: TGCAGCGTTGAATCCGTCGGGGAGCTGTTTTTT. Translated: CSVESVGELFF. The chain recombines TRBV29-1 with TRBJ2-2; unclear D gene. Looked up from germline, CDR1 is SQVTM and CDR2 is ANQGSEA. Trimming cost V 2 bases and J 7 bases, with 5 bases left between them. The CDR3 has 11 residues.